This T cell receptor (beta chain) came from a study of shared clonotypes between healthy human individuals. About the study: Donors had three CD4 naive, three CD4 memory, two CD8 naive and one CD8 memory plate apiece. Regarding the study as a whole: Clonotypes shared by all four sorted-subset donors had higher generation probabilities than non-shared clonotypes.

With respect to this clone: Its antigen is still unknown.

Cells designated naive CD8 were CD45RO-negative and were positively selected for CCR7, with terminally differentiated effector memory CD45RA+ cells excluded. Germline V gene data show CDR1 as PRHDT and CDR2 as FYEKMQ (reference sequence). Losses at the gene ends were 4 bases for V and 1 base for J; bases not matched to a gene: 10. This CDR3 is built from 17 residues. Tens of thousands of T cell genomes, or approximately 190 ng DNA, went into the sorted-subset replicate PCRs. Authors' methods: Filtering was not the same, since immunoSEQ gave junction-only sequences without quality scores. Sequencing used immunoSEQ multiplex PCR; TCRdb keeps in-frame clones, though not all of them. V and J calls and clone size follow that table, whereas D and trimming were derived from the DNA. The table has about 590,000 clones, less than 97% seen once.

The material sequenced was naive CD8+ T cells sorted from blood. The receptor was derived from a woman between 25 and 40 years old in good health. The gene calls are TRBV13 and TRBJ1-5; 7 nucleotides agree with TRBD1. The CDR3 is CASSSRDRDVSNQPQHF. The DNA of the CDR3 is TGTGCCAGCAGCTCGAGAGACAGGGACGTAAGCAATCAGCCCCAGCATTTT. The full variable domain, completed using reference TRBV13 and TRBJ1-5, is AAGVIQSPRHLIKEKRETATLKCYPIPRHDTVYWYQQGPGQDPQFLISFYEKMQSDKGSIPDRFSAQQFSDYHSELNMSSLELGDSALYFCASSSRDRDVSNQPQHFGDGTRLSIL.